The rows below give T cell receptor beta chains drawn from one sample of a study of a mutant IDH1 vaccine in newly diagnosed glioma. These receptors have no known antigen. Using immunoSEQ multiplex PCR, the repertoire was profiled, and TCRdb retains in-frame clones only, with some absent. The sample has 70,000 or so clones, approximately 86% seen once. The sample here was PBMCs, taken from a glioma patient whose treatment included an IDH1 peptide vaccine. Source of these receptors: a young man with glioma. The CDR3 runs from the conserved cysteine through the conserved F or W. Each record gives: D gene, J gene, V gene, clone size, CDR3 DNA, CDR3 protein. D genes are given only for firm matches. The size of a clone is reported for some rows only, either as once, few or many, or as a class for expanded clones.

D gene: TRBD1; J gene: TRBJ1-1; V gene: TRBV2; clone size: few; CDR3 DNA: TGTGCCGAGGGGACAGGGGTAACTGAAGCTTTCTTT; CDR3 protein: CAEGTGVTEAFF
D gene: -; J gene: TRBJ2-1; V gene: TRBV19; clone size: -; CDR3 DNA: TGTGCCAGTAGTATGGCCCTAGGGGGGCTTGGCAATGAGCAGTTCTTC; CDR3 protein: CASSMALGGLGNEQFF
D gene: -; J gene: TRBJ1-2; V gene: TRBV7-2; clone size: -; CDR3 DNA: TGTGCCAGCAGCCCTAACGCGGACTATGGCTACACCTTC; CDR3 protein: CASSPNADYGYTF
D gene: -; J gene: TRBJ1-1; V gene: TRBV29-1; clone size: -; CDR3 DNA: TGCAGCGTTGATACATTAAGAACTGAAGCTTTCTTT; CDR3 protein: CSVDTLRTEAFF
D gene: TRBD2; J gene: TRBJ2-1; V gene: TRBV7-9; clone size: -; CDR3 DNA: TGTGCCAGCAGCTTAATCCAAGCCGGGACTAGCGTGTACAATGAGCAGTTCTTC; CDR3 protein: CASSLIQAGTSVYNEQFF
D gene: -; J gene: TRBJ2-7; V gene: TRBV5-5; clone size: -; CDR3 DNA: TGTGCCAGCAGCTTGGTAGGGAAACCCTACGAGCAGTACTTC; CDR3 protein: CASSLVGKPYEQYF
D gene: TRBD1; J gene: TRBJ1-4; V gene: TRBV5-1; clone size: -; CDR3 DNA: TGCGCCAGCAGCTACACCGGGACAGGGTGGTCTAATGAAAAACTGTTTTTT; CDR3 protein: CASSYTGTGWSNEKLFF
D gene: -; J gene: TRBJ2-7; V gene: TRBV14; clone size: once; CDR3 DNA: TGTGCCAGCAGCCAGGCCCGAGGGAGAGAGCAGTACTTC; CDR3 protein: CASSQARGREQYF
D gene: -; J gene: TRBJ2-7; V gene: TRBV15; clone size: once; CDR3 DNA: TGTGCCACCAGCAGACGCCGGGACGGGACCTACGAGCAGTACTTC; CDR3 protein: CATSRRRDGTYEQYF
D gene: TRBD2; J gene: TRBJ2-3; V gene: TRBV5-4; clone size: -; CDR3 DNA: TGTGCCAGCAGCTCACGGGGGGGCCTGAGAACAGATACGCAGTATTTT; CDR3 protein: CASSSRGGLRTDTQYF
D gene: -; J gene: TRBJ2-5; V gene: TRBV5-1; clone size: -; CDR3 DNA: TGCGCCAGCAGCCTTAGGACTGAAATCGGAGAGACCCAGTACTTC; CDR3 protein: CASSLRTEIGETQYF
D gene: -; J gene: TRBJ1-2; V gene: TRBV9; clone size: -; CDR3 DNA: TGTGCCAGCAGCGTGGACCAGGCTAACTATGGCTACACCTTC; CDR3 protein: CASSVDQANYGYTF
D gene: -; J gene: TRBJ2-7; V gene: TRBV7-2; clone size: -; CDR3 DNA: TGTGCCAGCAGCTTAGCTGGTTATAGCTCCTACGAGCAGTACTTC; CDR3 protein: CASSLAGYSSYEQYF
D gene: -; J gene: TRBJ2-7; V gene: TRBV7-2; clone size: -; CDR3 DNA: TGTGCCAGCAGCCTCGTCGCTTACGAGCAGTACTTC; CDR3 protein: CASSLVAYEQYF
D gene: TRBD2; J gene: TRBJ2-3; V gene: TRBV6-6; clone size: -; CDR3 DNA: TGTGCCAGCAATATAGCGGGGGGCCTGGATACGCAGTATTTT; CDR3 protein: CASNIAGGLDTQYF
D gene: TRBD2; J gene: TRBJ2-1; V gene: TRBV5-1; clone size: -; CDR3 DNA: TGCGCCAGCAGCCCCAACCGGGGGACTAGGACAGACAATGAGCAGTTCTTC; CDR3 protein: CASSPNRGTRTDNEQFF
D gene: -; J gene: TRBJ2-5; V gene: TRBV19; clone size: -; CDR3 DNA: TGTGCCAGTAGATCCTCCGGAACAGAGACCCAGTACTTC; CDR3 protein: CASRSSGTETQYF
D gene: TRBD1; J gene: TRBJ2-2; V gene: TRBV28; clone size: once; CDR3 DNA: TGTGCCAGCAGTTTATGGCAGGGGGCCGACACCGGGGAGCTGTTTTTT; CDR3 protein: CASSLWQGADTGELFF
D gene: -; J gene: TRBJ2-5; V gene: TRBV7-9; clone size: -; CDR3 DNA: TGTGCCAGCAGCTTAGCGCTAGGGGCCCTCCGGGAGACCCAGTACTTC; CDR3 protein: CASSLALGALRETQYF
D gene: -; J gene: TRBJ2-1; V gene: TRBV6-6; clone size: -; CDR3 DNA: TGTGCCAGCACCGACCCTGTAGGTGAGCAGTTCTTC; CDR3 protein: CASTDPVGEQFF
D gene: -; J gene: TRBJ2-2; V gene: TRBV10-1; clone size: -; CDR3 DNA: TGCGCCAGCAGTGAACGGCGATTCAACGGGGAGCTGTTTTTT; CDR3 protein: CASSERRFNGELFF
D gene: -; J gene: TRBJ2-3; V gene: TRBV9; clone size: -; CDR3 DNA: TGTGCCAGCAGCGTAACAGCGGAGGGGGGAGATACGCAGTATTTT; CDR3 protein: CASSVTAEGGDTQYF